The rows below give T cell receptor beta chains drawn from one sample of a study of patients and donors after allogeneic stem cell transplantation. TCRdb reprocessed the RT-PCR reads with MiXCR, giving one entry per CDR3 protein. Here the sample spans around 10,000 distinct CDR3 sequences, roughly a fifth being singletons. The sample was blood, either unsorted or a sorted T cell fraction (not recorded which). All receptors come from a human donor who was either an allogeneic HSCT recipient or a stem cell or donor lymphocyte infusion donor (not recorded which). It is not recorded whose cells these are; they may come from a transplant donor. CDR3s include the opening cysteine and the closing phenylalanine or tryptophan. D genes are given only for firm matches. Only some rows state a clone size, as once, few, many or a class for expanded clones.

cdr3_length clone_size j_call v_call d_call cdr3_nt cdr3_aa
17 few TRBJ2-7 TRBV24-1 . TGTGCCACCAGTGATGACGAACTCTTTAAGAGTTCGTACGAGCAGTACTTC CATSDDELFKSSYEQYF
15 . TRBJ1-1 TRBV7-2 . TGTGCCAGCAGCCAAGGATCAATCGGGGGAGATGAAGCTTTCTTT CASSQGSIGGDEAFF
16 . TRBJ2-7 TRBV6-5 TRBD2 TGTGCCAGCAGTTACTCTGCGGCGGGGGGGCTCTACGAGCAGTACTTC CASSYSAAGGLYEQYF
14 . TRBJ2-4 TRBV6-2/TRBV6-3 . TGTGCCAGCAGTTTGGACGCGGCCAAAAACATTCAGTACTTC CASSLDAAKNIQYF
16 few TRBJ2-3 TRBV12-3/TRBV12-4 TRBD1 TGTGCCAGCAGTTGGGGCAGGGGGCTAGGAAAAGATACGCAGTATTTT CASSWGRGLGKDTQYF
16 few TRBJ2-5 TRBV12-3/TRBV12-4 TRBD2 TGTGCCAGCAGTCCCCCAGGAGCGGGGGCCCGGGAGACCCAGTACTTC CASSPPGAGARETQYF
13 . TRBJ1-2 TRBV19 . TGTGCCACCCACCCAACAGGAAACTATGGCTACACCTTC CATHPTGNYGYTF
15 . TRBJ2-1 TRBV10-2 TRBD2 TGCGCCAGCCAGTGGGTAGCGGGGGGGTCCAATGAGCAGTTCTTC CASQWVAGGSNEQFF
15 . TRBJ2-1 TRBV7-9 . TGTGCCAGCAGCTTGGCTCAAAGTGGGGTGAATGAGCAGTTCTTC CASSLAQSGVNEQFF
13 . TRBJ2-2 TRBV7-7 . TGTGCTAGCAGCTTTGACCGACAGGGGGAGCTGTTTTTT CASSFDRQGELFF
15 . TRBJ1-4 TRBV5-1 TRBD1 TGCGCCAGCAGCCCTGGACAGGGTGCTAATGAAAAACTGTTTTTT CASSPGQGANEKLFF
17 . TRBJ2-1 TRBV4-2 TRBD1 TGTGCCAGCAGCCAAGAAAAGGGCAGGGGGCGACCCAATGAGCAGTTCTTC CASSQEKGRGRPNEQFF
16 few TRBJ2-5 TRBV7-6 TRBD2 TGTGCCAGCAGCTTAGAGTCTACTAGCGGGGCCGGGACCCAGTACTTC CASSLESTSGAGTQYF
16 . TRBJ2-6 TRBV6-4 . TGTGCCAGCAGTGACCCAAACCGATCTGGGGCCAACGTCCTGACTTTC CASSDPNRSGANVLTF
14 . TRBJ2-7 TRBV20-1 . TGCAGTGTCTTGGGGGGAGCTTCCACCTACGAGCAGTACTTC CSVLGGASTYEQYF
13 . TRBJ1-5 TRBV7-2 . TGTGCCAGTGGGAGAGCGGACAATCAGCCCCAGCATTTT CASGRADNQPQHF
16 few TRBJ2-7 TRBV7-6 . TGTGCCAGCAGCTTAGCCGGAGGGATAGCCTCTTACGAGCAGTACTTC CASSLAGGIASYEQYF
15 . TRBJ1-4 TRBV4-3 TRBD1 TGCGCCAGCAGCCAAGGTGACAGGGAAAGGGAAAAACTGTTTTTT CASSQGDREREKLFF
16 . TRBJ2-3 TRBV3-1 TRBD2 TGTGCCAGCAGCCCCGGACTAGCGGGTAGCACAGATACGCAGTATTTT CASSPGLAGSTDTQYF
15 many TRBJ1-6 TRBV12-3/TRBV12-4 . TGTGCCAGCAGTTTAGCGCTGGCAGGGGATTCACCCCTCCACTTT CASSLALAGDSPLHF
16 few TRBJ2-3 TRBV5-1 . TGCGCCAGCAGCTTTGTGCTAGACCCTAGCACAGATACGCAGTATTTT CASSFVLDPSTDTQYF
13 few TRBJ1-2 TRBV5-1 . TGCGCCAGCAGCCCTAATGACGCGTATGGCTACACCTTC CASSPNDAYGYTF
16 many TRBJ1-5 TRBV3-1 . TGTGCCAGCAGCCAACATTCGGGTAGCCCCGGGGGGCCCCAGCATTTT CASSQHSGSPGGPQHF
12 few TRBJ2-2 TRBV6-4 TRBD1 TGTGCCAGCAGTGAAGGACAGGGGAAGCTGTTTTTT CASSEGQGKLFF
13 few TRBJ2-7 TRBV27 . TGTGCCAGCAGTTACCAGAGCTCCTACGAGCAGTACTTC CASSYQSSYEQYF
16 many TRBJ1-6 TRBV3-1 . TGTGCCAGCAGCCAAGATTGGGAGGCGGCTAATTCACCCCTCCACTTT CASSQDWEAANSPLHF
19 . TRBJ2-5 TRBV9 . TGTGCCAGCAGCGTAGAAGGCGGGGGCCATACTTTAAGGGAAGAGACCCAGTACTTC CASSVEGGGHTLREETQYF
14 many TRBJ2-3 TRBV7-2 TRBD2 TGTGCCAGCAGCTCTGGACTAGCCTCAGATACGCAGTATTTT CASSSGLASDTQYF
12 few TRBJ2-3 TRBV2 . TGTGCCAGCAATAGGGACACAGATACGCAGTATTTT CASNRDTDTQYF
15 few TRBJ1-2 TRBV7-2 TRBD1 TGTGCCAGCAGCTTAGTGACTGGGACAGAATATGGCTACACCTTC CASSLVTGTEYGYTF
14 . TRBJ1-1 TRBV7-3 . TGTGCCAGCAGCTTATACGGGGGACACACTGAAGCTTTCTTT CASSLYGGHTEAFF
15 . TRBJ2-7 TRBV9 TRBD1 TGTGCCAGCAGCGTAGAGGGACAGGGGGCGGGCGAGCAGTACTTC CASSVEGQGAGEQYF
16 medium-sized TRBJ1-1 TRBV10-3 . TGTGCCATCAGTGACCACTGTAGGACGAGGAACACTGAAGCTTTCTTT CAISDHCRTRNTEAFF
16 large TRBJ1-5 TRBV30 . TGTGCCTGTGCTGAAGGGGCTGGTATAGGCAATCAGCCCCAGCATTTT CACAEGAGIGNQPQHF